A selection of T cell receptor beta chains follows, all from one sample in a study of T-cell reconstitution after alpha-beta-depleted transplantation in children. TCRdb ran MiXCR on the PCR reads and lists one entry per CDR3 protein. The repertoire holds about 400,000 distinct CDR3 sequences, with 15% to 20% as singletons. The sequenced sample was PBMCs, mostly from graft donor cells, obtained 360 days after TCRalphabeta/CD19-depleted stem cell transplant. These receptors all come from a boy younger than two who had a stem cell transplant for Wiskott-Aldrich syndrome, so the T cells may come from the graft donor. The conserved cysteine and the conserved F or W are not part of the CDR3 here.

TRBV29-1 | SAMWGTDTQY
TRBV5-1 | ASSSQLGGSDGYT
TRBV30 | AWMYGGANTGELF
TRBV20-1 | SASPGLVVGEQF
TRBV6-2/TRBV6-3 | ASKRDHTDTQY
TRBV5-1 | ASSLALAGVQETQY
TRBV11-1 | ASSRQGNLMPISYEQY
TRBV3-1 | ASSQAQNTGELF
TRBV20-1 | SARRAGGPLNTQY
TRBV5-1 | ASSSLTGGAETHY
TRBV27 | ASSPRLTYNEQF
TRBV4-3 | ASSQDLPRSQRVSYEQY
TRBV18 | ASSPLAGGPGEQY
TRBV18 | ASSPSTEPNEQF
TRBV7-6 | ASSLAGSGSYEQY
TRBV5-1 | ASSQGGWGNTEAF
TRBV4-1 | ASSSSGLERGQY
TRBV4-2 | ASSQGTQGRGKETQY
TRBV11-2 | ASSRPQGTSRLTDTQY
TRBV9 | ASSSSGTGGTDTQY
TRBV2 | ASSRDRAVKNIQY
TRBV3-1 | ASSQDVPAHQY
TRBV11-2 | ASSPLTSGAWWTQY
TRBV12-3/TRBV12-4 | ASRRGAEPFSETDTQY
TRBV25-1 | ASSDSPGTSTLSQY
TRBV12-3/TRBV12-4 | ASSTRDSNEKLF
TRBV7-2 | ASSDGPYNTGELF
TRBV7-8 | ASSKTGTRETQY
TRBV4-1 | ASSHTGAGELF
TRBV6-1 | ASSSGGGGPTDTQY
TRBV24-1 | ATSDLPGTSGDTQY
TRBV24-1 | ATNGGRDRVSGRLF
TRBV4-3 | ASSQDPGLARDTQY
TRBV4-1 | ASSQDIFGLAGLSNTGELF
TRBV27 | ASTHRGLADSYEQY
TRBV4-2 | ASSQEDRNIQY
TRBV27 | ASSLLRAGGTDTQY
TRBV18 | ASSPTGVITEAF
TRBV7-9 | ASAGGGNTGELF
TRBV14 | ASSQVGGRPTSGRKDSGTGELF
TRBV5-5 | ASSSLPGGPYNEQF
TRBV6-5 | ASSYSGQAEYEQY
TRBV29-1 | SVKDRGDNYNEQF
TRBV5-1 | ASSFPGRGEAF
TRBV18 | ASTGPRQPQH
TRBV6-5 | ASSYSDRGLTNYGYT
TRBV20-1 | SARDDRSSYEQY
TRBV5-1 | ASSLALRLAGGRTDTQY
TRBV7-9 | ASSLGGDHNEQF
TRBV6-5 | ASSYWFGGRETQY